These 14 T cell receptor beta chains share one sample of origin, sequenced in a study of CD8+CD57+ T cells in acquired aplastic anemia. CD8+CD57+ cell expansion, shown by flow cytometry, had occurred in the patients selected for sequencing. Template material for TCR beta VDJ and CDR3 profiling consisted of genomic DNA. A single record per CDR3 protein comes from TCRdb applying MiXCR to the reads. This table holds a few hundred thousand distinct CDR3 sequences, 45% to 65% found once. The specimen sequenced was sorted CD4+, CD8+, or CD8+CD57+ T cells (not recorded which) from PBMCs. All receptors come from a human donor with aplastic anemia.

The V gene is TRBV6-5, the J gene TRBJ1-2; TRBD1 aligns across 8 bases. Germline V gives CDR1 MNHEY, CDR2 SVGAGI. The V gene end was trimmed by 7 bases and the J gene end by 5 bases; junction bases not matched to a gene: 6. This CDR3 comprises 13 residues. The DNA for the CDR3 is TGTGCCAGCAAAGGGGGACAGGAATATGGCTACACCTTC. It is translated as CASKGGQEYGYTF.

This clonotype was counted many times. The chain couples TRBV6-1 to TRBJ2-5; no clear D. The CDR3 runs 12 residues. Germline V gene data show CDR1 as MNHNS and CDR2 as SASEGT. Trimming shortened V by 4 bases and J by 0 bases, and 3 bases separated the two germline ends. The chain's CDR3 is CASSGHQETQYF. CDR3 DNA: TGTGCCAGCAGTGGACACCAAGAGACCCAGTACTTC.

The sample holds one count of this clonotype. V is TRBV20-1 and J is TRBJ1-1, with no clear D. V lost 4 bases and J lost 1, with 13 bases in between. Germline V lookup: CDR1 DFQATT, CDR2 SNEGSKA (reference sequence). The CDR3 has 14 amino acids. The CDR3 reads CSATRGSKNTEAFF. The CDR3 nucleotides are TGCAGTGCTACTCGTGGTAGCAAGAACACTGAAGCTTTCTTT.

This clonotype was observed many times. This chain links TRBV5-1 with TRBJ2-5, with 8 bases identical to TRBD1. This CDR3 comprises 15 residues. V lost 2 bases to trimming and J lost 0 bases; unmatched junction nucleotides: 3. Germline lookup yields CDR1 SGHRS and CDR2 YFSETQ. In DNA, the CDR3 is TGCGCCAGCAGCTTCGGACAGGGAAACCAAGAGACCCAGTACTTC. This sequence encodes CASSFGQGNQETQYF.

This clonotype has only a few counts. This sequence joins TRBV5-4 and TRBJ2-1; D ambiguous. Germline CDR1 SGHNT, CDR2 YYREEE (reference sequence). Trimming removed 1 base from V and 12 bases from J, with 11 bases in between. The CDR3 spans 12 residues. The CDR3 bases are TGTGCCAGCAGCTTGCCGACTGGTACGCAGTTCTTC. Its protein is CASSLPTGTQFF.

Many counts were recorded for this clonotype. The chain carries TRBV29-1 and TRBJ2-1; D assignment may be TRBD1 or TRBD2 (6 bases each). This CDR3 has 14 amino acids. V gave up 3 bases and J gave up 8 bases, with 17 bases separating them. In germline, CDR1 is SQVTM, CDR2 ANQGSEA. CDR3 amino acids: CSVEGVGGADEQFF. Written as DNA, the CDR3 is TGCAGCGTTGAGGGGGTGGGGGGCGCTGATGAGCAGTTCTTC.

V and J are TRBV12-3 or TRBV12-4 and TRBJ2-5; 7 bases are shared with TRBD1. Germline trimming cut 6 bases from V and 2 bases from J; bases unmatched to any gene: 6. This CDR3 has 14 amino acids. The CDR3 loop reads CASSQRTGQETQYF. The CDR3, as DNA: TGTGCCAGCAGCCAACGGACAGGACAAGAGACCCAGTACTTC.

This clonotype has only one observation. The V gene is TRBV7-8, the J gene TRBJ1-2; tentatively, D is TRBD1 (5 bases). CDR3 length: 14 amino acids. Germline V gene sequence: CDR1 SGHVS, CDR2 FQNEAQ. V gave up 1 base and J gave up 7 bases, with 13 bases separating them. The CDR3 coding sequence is TGTGCCAGCAGCTTAGAGGGCAGGGCGACTGGCTACACCTTC. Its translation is CASSLEGRATGYTF.

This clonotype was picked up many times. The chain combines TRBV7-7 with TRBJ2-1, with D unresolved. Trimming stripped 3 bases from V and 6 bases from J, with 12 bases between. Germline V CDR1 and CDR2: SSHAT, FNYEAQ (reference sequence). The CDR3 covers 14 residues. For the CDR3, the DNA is TGTGCCAGCAGCTTGGGCGCCTATGGCAATGAGCAGTTCTTC. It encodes CASSLGAYGNEQFF.

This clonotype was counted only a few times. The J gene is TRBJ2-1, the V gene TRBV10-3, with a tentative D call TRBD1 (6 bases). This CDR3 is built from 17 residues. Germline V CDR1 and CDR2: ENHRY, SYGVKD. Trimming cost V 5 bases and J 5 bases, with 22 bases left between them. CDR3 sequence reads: CAISRSGTYKQDNEQFF. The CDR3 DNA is TGTGCCATCAGTAGAAGTGGGACATACAAGCAAGACAATGAGCAGTTCTTC.

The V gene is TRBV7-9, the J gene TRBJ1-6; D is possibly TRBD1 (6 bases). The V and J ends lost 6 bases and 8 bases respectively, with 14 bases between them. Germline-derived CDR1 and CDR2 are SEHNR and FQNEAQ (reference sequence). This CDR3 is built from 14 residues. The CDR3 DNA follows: TGTGCCAGCAGGTGGGGGCAAGGGGATTCACCCCTCCACTTT. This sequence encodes CASRWGQGDSPLHF.

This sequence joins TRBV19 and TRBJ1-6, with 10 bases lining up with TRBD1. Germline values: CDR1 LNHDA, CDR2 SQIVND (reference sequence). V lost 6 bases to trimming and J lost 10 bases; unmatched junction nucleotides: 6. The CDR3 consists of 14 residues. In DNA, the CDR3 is TGTGCCAGTAGCCCGACAGGGGGCAACTCACCCCTCCACTTT. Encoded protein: CASSPTGGNSPLHF.

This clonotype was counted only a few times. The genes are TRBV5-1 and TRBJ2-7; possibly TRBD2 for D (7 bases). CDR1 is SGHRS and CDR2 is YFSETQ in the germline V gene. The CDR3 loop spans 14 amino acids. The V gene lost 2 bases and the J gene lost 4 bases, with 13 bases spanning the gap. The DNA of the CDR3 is TGCGCCAGCAGCTTTGGGGGGGCAGGGTACGAGCAGTACTTC. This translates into CASSFGGAGYEQYF.

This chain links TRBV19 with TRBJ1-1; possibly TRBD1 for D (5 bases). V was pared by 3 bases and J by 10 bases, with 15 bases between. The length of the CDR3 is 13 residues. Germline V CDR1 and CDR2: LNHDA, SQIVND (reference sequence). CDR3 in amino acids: CASSMNRGESAFF. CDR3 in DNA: TGTGCCAGTAGTATGAATCGGGGGGAATCAGCTTTCTTT.